Listed below are T cell receptor beta chains from one sample, sequenced in a study of T cell responses to AZD1222 COVID-19 vaccine. Using immunoSEQ multiplex PCR, the repertoire was profiled, and TCRdb retains in-frame clones only, with some absent. Of about 140,000 clones listed, 75% to 95% are singletons. This sample comprised peripheral blood, obtained 28 days after the second dose of the MenACWY control vaccine. All receptors come from an adult who received the MenACWY meningococcal vaccine as a control. The CDR3 runs from the conserved cysteine through the conserved F or W. A clone size is listed for some rows: how often the clone was seen (once, few, many), or a class if it is expanded.

clone size,J gene,V gene,CDR3 protein
-,TRBJ2-5,TRBV6-5,CASSYSFTALQETQYF
-,TRBJ1-6,TRBV2,CASSGDTGNSPLHF
-,TRBJ2-6,TRBV7-9,CASSSGGSGANVLTF
-,TRBJ2-7,TRBV20-1,CSASDQLYEQYF
-,TRBJ1-2,TRBV19,CASSIDYANYGYTF
-,TRBJ1-6,TRBV18,CASSPGTGENSPLHF
-,TRBJ1-6,TRBV27,CASSLVGQGIYNSPLHF
once,TRBJ2-3,TRBV5-1,CASSLGQSTDTQYF
once,TRBJ2-7,TRBV27,CASRGGFEQYF
-,TRBJ1-1,TRBV30,CAWTRTRNTEAFF
-,TRBJ2-7,TRBV5-8,CASRKPGQVSSYEQYF
-,TRBJ1-2,TRBV27,CASSLAGQGLFGYTF
once,TRBJ2-3,TRBV12-3/TRBV12-4,CASSLQVGDTQYF
-,TRBJ2-7,TRBV24-1,CATSDSGRRSYEQYF
-,TRBJ1-5,TRBV6-6,CASSYSYPYQPQHF
-,TRBJ1-2,TRBV12-3/TRBV12-4,CASSPTRVYGYTF
-,TRBJ2-7,TRBV10-3,CAISDRQGEYEQYF
-,TRBJ2-7,TRBV19,CASSRTDSRLYF
-,TRBJ2-2,TRBV28,CASRGVGTGELFF
-,TRBJ2-3,TRBV24-1,CATSDRTSGRGTDTQYF
-,TRBJ1-2,TRBV19,CATQRYGGAGGYTF
-,TRBJ2-2,TRBV6-1,CATTGAGTGELFF
-,TRBJ1-4,TRBV7-6,CASSLQGGAGEKLFF
-,TRBJ2-3,TRBV18,CASSPAPTDTQYF
-,TRBJ1-2,TRBV19,CASRGGLRLGYGYTF